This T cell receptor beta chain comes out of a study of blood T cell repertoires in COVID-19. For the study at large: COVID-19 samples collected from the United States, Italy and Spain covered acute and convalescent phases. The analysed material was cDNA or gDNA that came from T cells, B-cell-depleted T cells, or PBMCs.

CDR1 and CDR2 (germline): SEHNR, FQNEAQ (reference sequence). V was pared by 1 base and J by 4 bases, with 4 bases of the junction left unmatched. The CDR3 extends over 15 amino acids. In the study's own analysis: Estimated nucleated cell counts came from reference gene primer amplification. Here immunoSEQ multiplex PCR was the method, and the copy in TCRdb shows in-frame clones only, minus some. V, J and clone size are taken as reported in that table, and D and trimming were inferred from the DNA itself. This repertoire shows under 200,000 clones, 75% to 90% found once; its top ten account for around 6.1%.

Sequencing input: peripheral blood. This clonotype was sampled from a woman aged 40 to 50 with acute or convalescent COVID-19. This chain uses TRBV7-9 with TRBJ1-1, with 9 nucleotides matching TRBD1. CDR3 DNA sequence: TGTGCCAGCAGCTTAGAGACAGGGGGAGGCACTGAAGCTTTCTTT. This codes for CASSLETGGGTEAFF.